This T cell receptor beta chain was recovered during a study of CD8 T cells in ankylosing spondylitis. Notes on the study in general: Ankylosing spondylitis blood appeared to carry a characteristic TCR beta motif of several highly homologous variants.

In its sample, this clonotype was seen a few times. The antigen remains undetermined. Researchers built TCR beta libraries using quantitative 5'-RACE with molecular barcodes. TCRdb fed the 5' RACE reads into MiXCR, producing one record per CDR3 protein. The sample has approximately 540,000 distinct CDR3 sequences, over 9.5% seen once; the top ten hold approximately 6.2%. The sequenced sample consisted of blood, either unsorted or a sorted T cell fraction (not recorded which). The TCR originated in a male donor with ankylosing spondylitis.

The CDR3 region is CASSLTVGGRDTGELFF. The DNA of the CDR3 is TGCGCCAGCAGCTTGACCGTCGGCGGGAGGGACACCGGGGAGCTGTTTTTT. V and J are TRBV5-1 and TRBJ2-2, with TRBD2 matching over 9 bases. The V and J ends lost 1 base and 3 bases, in that order; junction bases with no gene match: 7. This CDR3 is built from 17 residues. The V gene's germline CDR1 is SGHRS and CDR2 YFSETQ. The variable domain in full, completed from reference TRBV5-1 and TRBJ2-2, reads KAGVTQTPRYLIKTRGQQVTLSCSPISGHRSVSWYQQTPGQGLQFLFEYFSETQRNKGNFPGRFSGRQFSNSRSEMNVSTLELGDSALYLCASSLTVGGRDTGELFFGEGSRLTVL.